This T cell receptor beta chain was documented in a study of T cell responses to AZD1222 COVID-19 vaccine. About the study: Recipients boosted at about 4 weeks or about 12 weeks are pooled.

Details on this clone: The antigen is undetermined.

The CDR3 length is 17 residues. From germline, CDR1 is SNHLY and CDR2 FYNNEI. V gave up 6 bases and J gave up 1 base; unmatched junction bases: 12. Study-wide results and limits: The donors showed a predominance of white British ancestry and of females, with possible underestimation of clonal diversity. Only a handful of AZD1222 recipients were seropositive at baseline.

The data were produced by immunoSEQ multiplex PCR, yet TCRdb's version contains in-frame clones alone and is incomplete. The sample records more than 150,000 clones, roughly 93% being singletons. V usage is TRBV2 and J usage is TRBJ1-2; 9 bases map to TRBD1. Sequenced material: peripheral blood, taken on day 0 of AZD1222 vaccination. The receptor's source is an adult in good health. The CDR3 coding sequence is TGTGCCAGCAGAGCCGGGACAGGGAAAAACCTTAACTATGGCTACACCTTC. Amino acid sequence: CASRAGTGKNLNYGYTF.